The clone carrying this TCR beta chain was seen just once. The CDR3 runs to 12 residues. Germline V gene sequence: CDR1 KGHSH, CDR2 LQKENI. The V end lost 0 bases, the J end lost 8 bases, and 7 bases lay between the germline ends. Clones were read by immunoSEQ multiplex PCR, and TCRdb kept only the in-frame ones, dropping some. The sample carries some 58,000 clones, around 85% recorded once. This record belongs to a study of blood T cell repertoires in COVID-19. The source is a man in his forties or fifties with acute or convalescent COVID-19. This chain links TRBV18 with TRBJ1-2; no definite D call. Sequencing input: peripheral blood. CDR3 nucleotide sequence: TGTGCCAGCTCACCACCATCGGGGGGCTACACCTTC. Its protein is CASSPPSGGYTF.